The clone carrying this TCR beta chain was observed at least ten times. Ineligible for inclusion were patients with other autoimmune diseases, uncontrolled infections, pregnancy or lactation. This record comes from a study of Graves' ophthalmopathy and Graves' hyperthyroidism. For the study at large: There was a collection of peripheral blood at initial diagnosis, before any treatment.

RNA served as the template for amplifying TCR beta CDR3 regions. The library came from an HTBI-primed first-round RT-PCR and a second-round multiplex PCR. TCRdb re-analysed the multiplex PCR reads in MiXCR, keeping a single row per CDR3 protein. The sample records over 650,000 distinct CDR3 sequences, about two fifths being singletons. The CDR3 has 14 amino acids. With V trimmed by 5 bases and J by 6 bases, 7 bases remained unmatched. Germline values: CDR1 SSHAT, CDR2 FNYEAQ (reference sequence). The clonotype comes from an adult man with Graves' ophthalmopathy. This chain joins TRBV7-7 and TRBJ2-7, with TRBD1 matching 10 bases. The source material was peripheral blood. The CDR3 DNA reads as TGTGCCAGCAGCGCGGACAGGGGGTATATCGAGCAGTACTTC. This sequence encodes CASSADRGYIEQYF. Together with reference TRBV7-7 and TRBJ2-7, the CDR3 gives the full variable domain: GAGVSQSPRYKVTKRGQDVTLRCDPISSHATLYWYQQALGQGPEFLTYFNYEAQPDKSGLPSDRFSAERPEGSISTLTIQRTEQRDSAMYRCASSADRGYIEQYFGPGTRLTVT.